The 13 T cell receptor beta chains below all came from one sample that was sequenced in a study of T cell responses to AZD1222 COVID-19 vaccine. Sequencing used immunoSEQ multiplex PCR; TCRdb keeps in-frame clones, though not all of them. The data show tens of thousands of clones, around nine tenths seen once. The sample was peripheral blood, taken 28 days after the second AZD1222 dose. All receptors derive from an adult who received the AZD1222 COVID-19 vaccine.

This clone occurred once. This rearrangement joins TRBV5-4 to TRBJ1-6, with a tentative D call TRBD1 (6 bases). This CDR3 is 17 amino acids long. V gave up 4 bases and J gave up 0 bases, with 14 bases separating them. Germline assignment: CDR1 SGHNT and CDR2 YYREEE (reference sequence). The CDR3 DNA sequence: TGTGCCAGCAGCGTGGACAGTGAAAGCTCCTATAATTCACCCCTCCACTTT. This gives the protein CASSVDSESSYNSPLHF.

The V call is TRBV5-1, the J call TRBJ2-5; the D call may be TRBD1 or TRBD2 (6 bases each). V was trimmed by 4 bases and J by 2 bases, leaving 12 bases between them. Looked up from germline, CDR1 is SGHRS and CDR2 is YFSETQ. This CDR3 is built from 14 residues. DNA for the CDR3: TGCGCCAGCAGCCCGGCGGGACAACAAGAGACCCAGTACTTC. Translated: CASSPAGQQETQYF.

The chain is built from TRBV3-1 (or the pseudogene TRBV3-2) and TRBJ2-4; D might be TRBD2 (5 bases). The V gene's germline CDR1 is LGHDT and CDR2 YNNKEL (reference sequence). The CDR3 runs 17 residues. V was shortened by 3 bases and J by 4 bases, with 19 bases between the two germline ends. This CDR3 is CASSHVREAERKNIQYF. The CDR3 DNA reads TGTGCCAGCAGCCATGTACGGGAAGCCGAAAGAAAAAACATTCAGTACTTC.

This chain joins TRBV13 and TRBJ2-7, with D possibly TRBD2 on 6 matching bases. The CDR3 has 15 residues. The germline CDR1 and CDR2 sequences are PRHDT and FYEKMQ (reference sequence). The ends were cut back, 3 bases at V and 1 base at J, with 13 bases in the middle. CDR3 DNA: TGTGCCAGCAGCTTGGTCAGGGCGGGGTCCTACGAGCAGTACTTC. Protein: CASSLVRAGSYEQYF.

The rearrangement links TRBV11-1 to TRBJ2-1; weak D call: TRBD1 (5 bases). This CDR3 comprises 14 residues. CDR1 SGHAT and CDR2 FQDESV come from the germline V gene (reference sequence). Trimming removed 3 bases at V and 7 bases at J, with 13 bases between. The CDR3 sequence is CASSFRAGINEQFF. The CDR3 DNA reads as TGTGCCAGCAGCTTTAGGGCAGGGATTAATGAGCAGTTCTTC.

The rearrangement uses TRBV19 and TRBJ2-1; 9 bases line up with TRBD1. This CDR3 has 14 amino acids. The J segment lost 8 bases and the V segment lost 5 bases, leaving 7 bases of the junction unmatched. Germline V gene sequence: CDR1 LNHDA, CDR2 SQIVND (reference sequence). The CDR3 bases are TGTGCCAGTAGTGGGAGGGGACAGGGCCATGAGCAGTTCTTC. It codes for CASSGRGQGHEQFF.

This chain joins TRBV7-9 and TRBJ2-5; a possible D gene is TRBD2 (6 bases). The length of the CDR3 is 14 residues. V dropped 0 bases and J dropped 2 bases, with 7 bases sitting between them. CDR1 is SEHNR and CDR2 is FQNEAQ in the germline V gene (reference sequence). In nucleotides, the CDR3 is TGTGCCAGCAGCTTAGCGCGGGAACAAGAGACCCAGTACTTC. Translating it yields CASSLAREQETQYF.

CDR3 loop: CASSELADTQYF. The CDR3 DNA reads as TGTGCCAGCAGCGAGCTGGCAGATACGCAGTATTTT. The J gene is TRBJ2-3, the V gene TRBV5-4; no firm D call. V was cut by 4 bases and J by 4 bases, with 7 bases left in between. The V gene's germline CDR1 is SGHNT and CDR2 YYREEE (reference sequence). This CDR3 region has 12 residues. The full variable domain, in which reference TRBV5-4 and TRBJ2-3 provide the parts outside the CDR3, is ETGVTQSPTHLIKTRGQQVTLRCSSQSGHNTVSWYQQALGQGPQFIFQYYREEENGRGNFPPRFSGLQFPNYSSELNVNALELDDSALYLCASSELADTQYFGPGTRLTVL.

The rearrangement joins TRBV7-8 to TRBJ1-1; the D gene is possibly TRBD1 (6 bases). Germline assignment: CDR1 SGHVS and CDR2 FQNEAQ. CDR3 length: 13 amino acids. Trimming cost V 6 bases and J 3 bases, with 11 bases left between them. Here the CDR3 DNA reads TGTGCCAGCAGTAAGAACAGGGACACTGAAGCTTTCTTT. Residues: CASSKNRDTEAFF.

The chain links TRBV30 to TRBJ1-5, with 10 nucleotides matching TRBD1. Germline V lookup: CDR1 GTSNPN, CDR2 SVGIG (reference sequence). The V gene end was trimmed by 2 bases and the J gene end by 5 bases; junction bases not matched to a gene: 15. The CDR3 covers 18 residues. The CDR3 region is CAWSPLGQGSYLYQPQHF. The CDR3 coding sequence is TGTGCCTGGAGTCCTCTGGGACAGGGGTCCTACCTCTATCAGCCCCAGCATTTT.

V gene TRBV6-4 combines with J gene TRBJ2-1, with TRBD2 as a possible D gene (6 bases). The V gene's germline CDR1 is MRHNA and CDR2 SNTAGT. V was cut by 4 bases and J by 2 bases, with 15 bases left in between. CDR3 length equals 16 residues. The CDR3 is CASSGAGTSTYNEQFF. CDR3 sequence (DNA): TGTGCCAGCAGTGGGGCCGGGACTTCCACCTACAATGAGCAGTTCTTC.

V and J are TRBV6-5 and TRBJ2-7; 7 bases are shared with TRBD1. CDR3 length: 12 amino acids. CDR1 is MNHEY, CDR2 SVGAGI, per germline. After removal of 10 bases from V and 6 bases from J, the junction contained 9 bases not matched to a gene. The CDR3 DNA follows: TGTGCCACCTATTCGACAGGGCCCGAGCAGTACGTC. This gives the protein CATYSTGPEQYV.

V and J are TRBV18 and TRBJ1-6; 11 positions agree with TRBD1. The germline V gene encodes CDR1 KGHSH and CDR2 LQKENI. The junction had 7 bases not matched to a gene; V was cut back by 5 bases and J by 10 bases. This CDR3 contains 15 residues. The CDR3 sequence: CASSFTGQGDSPLHF. The CDR3 DNA follows: TGTGCCAGCTCATTCACGGGACAGGGGGACTCACCCCTCCACTTT.